The 7 T cell receptor beta chains below all came from one sample that was sequenced in a study of blood T cells in healthy people across ages. It was with a sample-barcoded 5' primer and a J-beta primer mix that a second PCR of roughly 7 to 12 cycles was run. A single record per CDR3 protein comes from TCRdb applying MiXCR to the 5' RACE reads. This table has approximately 1,700,000 distinct CDR3 sequences, around 42% appearing once. Sequencing was done on a sample of blood. These receptor sequences come from a human donor in good health.

In its sample, this clonotype was seen once. This sequence joins TRBV25-1 and TRBJ2-7; D is ambiguous. This CDR3 region has 14 residues. Germline CDR1 reads MGHDK; CDR2 reads SYGVNS. Trimming took 1 base from V and 7 from J, leaving 14 bases between them. The CDR3: CASSELEKGREQYF. For the CDR3, the DNA is TGTGCCAGCAGTGAATTGGAGAAGGGTCGAGAGCAGTACTTC.

The gene calls are TRBV25-1 and TRBJ1-2, with 10 bases lining up with TRBD1. Germline V gene lookup returns CDR1 MGHDK and CDR2 SYGVNS. CDR3 length: 17 residues. V dropped 6 bases and J dropped 8; count of bases not matched to a gene: 18. The CDR3 protein is CASSPTTGTGDRAGYTF. Here the CDR3 DNA reads TGTGCCAGCAGCCCGACGACCGGGACAGGGGACAGAGCAGGCTACACCTTC.

The chain recombines TRBV5-1 with TRBJ2-5; 8 bases map to TRBD2. The J call could be wrong; TRBJ2-7 is a better fit for the DNA end. This CDR3 contains 15 residues. Germline assignment: CDR1 SGHRS and CDR2 YFSETQ. The CDR3 loop is CASSCEERGTYEQYF. Written as DNA, the CDR3 is TGCGCCAGCAGCTGTGAGGAGCGGGGGACCTACGAGCAGTACTTC.

The chain combines TRBV7-3 with TRBJ2-3, with a tentative D call TRBD2 (5 bases). V was cut by 5 bases and J by 0 bases, with 12 bases left in between. The V gene's germline CDR1 is SGHTA and CDR2 FQGTGA. The length of the CDR3 is 15 residues. CDR3 region: CASSPSRSSTDTQYF. The CDR3 DNA reads TGTGCCAGCAGCCCTAGCCGGTCTAGCACAGATACGCAGTATTTT.

The J gene is TRBJ2-1, the V gene TRBV12-5, with D tentatively TRBD2 (7 bases). Germline loops: CDR1 LGHNT, CDR2 FRNRAP. The length of the CDR3 is 14 residues. Deletions cut 11 bases from V and 10 bases from J, with 24 bases between. The CDR3 coding sequence is TGTGCTTCCTCTTTTGGGGGGGCTACTTACGAGCAGTTCTTC. Residues: CASSFGGATYEQFF. Based on the CDR3 plus reference TRBV12-5 and TRBJ2-1, the full variable domain is DARVTQTPRHKVTEMGQEVTMRCQPILGHNTVFWYRQTMMQGLELLAYFRNRAPLDDSGMPKDRFSAEMPDATLATLKIQPSEPRDSAVYFCASSFGGATYEQFFGPGTRLTVL.

V and J are TRBV6-2 or TRBV6-3 and TRBJ2-1; D may be TRBD2 (6 bases). The V gene lost 10 bases and the J gene lost 1 base, with 14 bases spanning the gap. CDR3 length: 14 amino acids. Germline V gene data show CDR1 as MNHEY and CDR2 as SVGEGT. The CDR3 reads CATLGGLSYNEQFF. CDR3 nucleotides: TGTGCCACCCTCGGGGGTTTGTCCTACAATGAGCAGTTCTTC.

The rearrangement uses TRBV2 and TRBJ1-2; the match to TRBD1 covers 8 bases. This CDR3 spans 15 amino acids. Trimming removed 4 bases from V and 7 bases from J; junction bases left unmatched: 11. Germline V CDR1 and CDR2: SNHLY, FYNNEI. The CDR3, as DNA: TGTGCCAGCAGTGTAATGCCTGACAGGGGTCGTGGCTACACCTTC. This codes for CASSVMPDRGRGYTF.